These 12 T cell receptor beta chains share one sample of origin, sequenced in a study of T cells expressing NK-cell markers. Using the 5' RACE reads, TCRdb records one entry per CDR3 protein without DNA. Its listing shows over 200,000 distinct CDR3 sequences. Sequenced material: blood T cells: a sorted CD56 or NKG2C T cell subset, CD4+ or CD8+ T cells, or bulk PBMC T cells (not recorded which). The receptors come from a man aged 18-30 years in good health.

This rearrangement joins TRBV6-5 to TRBJ2-3. Germline V gene data show CDR1 as MNHEY and CDR2 as SVGAGI. The CDR3 contains 13 residues. The CDR3 spells CASSPTLTDTQYF.

The chain joins TRBV12-3 or TRBV12-4 to TRBJ1-6; the TCRdb call, TRBD1, lacks DNA for checking. The length of the CDR3 is 12 residues. This CDR3 is CASGQGASPLHF.

The rearrangement links TRBV23-1 to TRBJ2-2; as DNA is missing, the TRBD1 call by TCRdb cannot be tested. TRBV23-1 is noted as an ORF with a role that remains uncertain. The CDR3 loop spans 19 amino acids. CDR3 sequence reads: CASSQSLLPTVPNTGELFF.

The chain has TRBV20-1 and TRBJ1-6. From germline, CDR1 is DFQATT and CDR2 SNEGSKA (reference sequence). CDR3 length equals 14 residues. The chain's CDR3 is CSASGHPYNSPLHF.

The CDR3 protein is CASSQDSYQPQHF. The chain uses TRBV28 and TRBJ1-5. This CDR3 spans 13 amino acids. Germline V lookup: CDR1 MDHEN, CDR2 SYDVKM.

This CDR3 is CASSPSGIEQFF. This chain joins TRBV12-3 or TRBV12-4 and TRBJ2-1. The CDR3 has 12 amino acids.

This rearrangement joins TRBV7-8 to TRBJ2-2. The CDR3 has 14 amino acids. CDR1 SGHVS and CDR2 FQNEAQ come from the germline V gene. CDR3 region: CASSLYLNTGELFF.

V usage is TRBV12-3 or TRBV12-4 and J usage is TRBJ1-6; TCRdb calls TRBD1, which cannot be checked without DNA. The CDR3 length is 14 residues. The CDR3 protein is CASSLSRAGSPLHF.

The chain has TRBV20-1 and TRBJ1-4. Germline V gives CDR1 DFQATT, CDR2 SNEGSKA (reference sequence). This CDR3 has 14 amino acids. The CDR3 here is CSASPMVGNEKLFF.

The chain couples TRBV20-1 to TRBJ1-2; TCRdb indicates TRBD1, and absent DNA this call remains unverified. Germline V lookup: CDR1 DFQATT, CDR2 SNEGSKA (reference sequence). This CDR3 spans 13 amino acids. The CDR3 spells CSARPAGQGSYTF.

This chain links TRBV20-1 with TRBJ1-4. This CDR3 has 15 residues. Germline-derived CDR1 and CDR2 are DFQATT and SNEGSKA (reference sequence). The CDR3 sequence: CSARDRGSGNEKLFF.

The chain joins TRBV6-1 to TRBJ2-3; TCRdb outputs TRBD1, but without DNA this stays unchecked. The CDR3 length is 15 residues. The germline gives CDR1 MNHNS, CDR2 SASEGT. CDR3 sequence reads: CASRFMPGGTDTQYF.